This entry lists 29 T cell receptor beta chains sequenced from one sample in a study of CD4 and CD8 cells across lung adenocarcinoma regions. TCRdb analysed the PCR reads with MiXCR anew, one entry per CDR3 protein. The sample lists 15,000 to 20,000 distinct CDR3 sequences, around 50% occurring once. The sequencing sample was made of CD8+ T cells from the margin of a lung tumor. All receptors come from a male donor with lung adenocarcinoma. The CD4 and CD8 labels of this study may be unreliable.

V is TRBV6-5 and J is TRBJ2-5; D may correspond to TRBD1 or TRBD2 (5 bases each). Gene TRBJ2-7 matches the end of the DNA better, so the J call may be wrong. The V gene's germline CDR1 is MNHEY and CDR2 SVGAGI. The CDR3 has 15 amino acids. CDR3 DNA sequence: TGTGCCAGCAGTAACTCATCCGGGGCCACCTACGAGCAGTACGTC. Residues: CASSNSSGATYEQYV.

This clonotype is classed as medium-sized (0.01 to 0.1%). The chain combines TRBV11-2 with TRBJ2-1; 7 bases are shared with TRBD1. V gave up 0 bases and J gave up 9 bases; unmatched junction bases: 2. The CDR3 contains 13 residues. The germline gives CDR1 SGHAT, CDR2 FQNNGV. In nucleotides, the CDR3 is TGTGCCAGCAGCTTAGAGACAGGGAGTGAGCAGTTCTTC. Translated, it gives CASSLETGSEQFF.

Remarks on this clonotype: Its ends do not fully match the called genes, so a read error is possible. The V gene is TRBV6-1, the J gene TRBJ2-1, with 11 bases identical to TRBD1. This CDR3 has 15 amino acids. From germline, CDR1 is MNHNS and CDR2 SASEGT. The CDR3 bases are TGTGCCAGCAGCGAAGGGACAGGGGGGTACAATGAGCAGTTCTTC. This codes for CASSEGTGGYNEQFF.

The chain carries TRBV5-1 and TRBJ2-5; D remains unclear. Germline-derived CDR1 and CDR2 are SGHRS and YFSETQ. With 3 bases removed from V and 1 base from J, the gap between germline ends came to 13 bases. This CDR3 spans 15 amino acids. CDR3 sequence: CASSSGLRSQETQYF. DNA for the CDR3: TGCGCCAGCAGCTCCGGGTTGCGTAGCCAAGAGACCCAGTACTTC. The full variable domain, rest sourced from reference TRBV5-1 and TRBJ2-5, is KAGVTQTPRYLIKTRGQQVTLSCSPISGHRSVSWYQQTPGQGLQFLFEYFSETQRNKGNFPGRFSGRQFSNSRSEMNVSTLELGDSALYLCASSSGLRSQETQYFGPGTRLLVL.

The chain is built from TRBV25-1 and TRBJ2-5; D may match TRBD1 or TRBD2 (5 bases each). Near its end, the DNA agrees better with TRBJ2-3, so the J call may be wrong. Germline V lookup: CDR1 MGHDK, CDR2 SYGVNS. The CDR3 consists of 15 residues. CDR3 in amino acids: CASSELRDDTDTQYF. DNA of the CDR3: TGTGCCAGCAGTGAATTACGGGACGACACAGATACGCAGTATTTT.

A word on this clonotype: One junction end does not reproduce the germline sequence, and a read error may be involved. V is TRBV6-1 and J is TRBJ2-3; D possibly uses TRBD1 or TRBD2 (6 bases each). There are 16 residues in the CDR3. Germline V CDR1 and CDR2: MNHNS, SASEGT. CDR3 in amino acids: CASGGIGGGRTDTQYF. CDR3 nucleotides: TGTGCCAGCGGGGGCATAGGGGGAGGCCGCACAGATACCCAGTATTTC.

This clonotype has only a few counts. The rearrangement joins TRBV6-2 or TRBV6-3 to TRBJ2-1, with TRBD1 matching over 7 bases. The end of the DNA is better explained by TRBJ2-7, so the J call may be wrong. This CDR3 has 15 residues. Germline CDR1 is MNHEY and CDR2 is SVGEGT. The CDR3 region has the DNA TGTGCCAGCAGTGGAGACAGGGTAGGTCCCTACGAGCAGTACTTC. Its translation: CASSGDRVGPYEQYF.

This clonotype is classed as medium-sized. V usage is TRBV6-1 and J usage is TRBJ2-2, with a tentative D call TRBD1 (5 bases). The CDR3 covers 18 residues. V lost 6 bases and J 3 bases, leaving 23 bases between the germline ends. Germline V CDR1 and CDR2: MNHNS, SASEGT. CDR3 residues: CASRHPTRWGPHTGELFF. In DNA, the CDR3 is TGTGCCAGCAGGCATCCGACTCGGTGGGGCCCCCACACCGGGGAGCTGTTTTTT.

The gene calls are TRBV9 and TRBJ1-1; D uncertain. V was pared by 0 bases and J by 0 bases, with 9 bases between. The CDR3 consists of 15 residues. The germline CDR1 and CDR2 sequences are SGDLS and YYNGEE. CDR3 sequence: CASSVGDRMNTEAFF. The CDR3 DNA sequence: TGTGCCAGCAGCGTAGGGGATCGGATGAACACTGAAGCTTTCTTT.

This clonotype was found a few times. V is TRBV6-1 and J is TRBJ2-2; 7 bases match TRBD2. After removal of 2 bases from V and 3 bases from J, the junction contained 3 bases not matched to a gene. Germline V gene lookup returns CDR1 MNHNS and CDR2 SASEGT. The CDR3 is 15 residues long. DNA of the CDR3: TGTGCCAGCAGTGAAAGTGGGGGGGACACCGGGGAGCTGTTTTTT. It specifies CASSESGGDTGELFF.

The chain employs TRBV6-1 and TRBJ2-1; TRBD2 aligns across 11 bases. V lost 7 bases to trimming and J lost 3 bases; unmatched junction nucleotides: 2. From germline, CDR1 is MNHNS and CDR2 SASEGT. The CDR3 has 14 residues. The CDR3 DNA sequence: TGTGCCAGCACCGGGACTAGCGGCTACAATGAGCAGTTCTTC. Its translation: CASTGTSGYNEQFF.

This clonotype occurred many times. V is TRBV10-3 and J is TRBJ2-1; 7 bases line up with TRBD2. The DNA end is a closer match to TRBJ2-7, so the J assignment may be wrong. This CDR3 contains 15 residues. Per the germline V gene, CDR1 is ENHRY and CDR2 is SYGVKD. The CDR3 nucleotides read TGTGCCATCAGTGAGCGCAGCGGGGAAAGCTACGAGCAGTACTTC. Its protein is CAISERSGESYEQYF.

The table lists this clonotype with many counts. The chain carries TRBV6-1 and TRBJ1-5; D may be TRBD1 (5 bases). The CDR3 consists of 15 residues. Per the germline V gene, CDR1 is MNHNS and CDR2 is SASEGT. Trimming removed 3 bases from V and 7 bases from J, with 16 bases in between. For the CDR3, the DNA is TGTGCCAGCAGTGATCCGGGGGGAAGGGGCCAGCCCCAGCATTTT. Protein: CASSDPGGRGQPQHF.

The chain employs TRBV6-4 and TRBJ1-5, with D hard to call. Germline V gene lookup returns CDR1 MRHNA and CDR2 SNTAGT. Between the trimmed V and J ends, which lost 4 bases and 5 bases, there was a span of 9 bases. CDR3 length: 13 amino acids. The CDR3 DNA is TGTGCCAGCAGTGTGGGGAGAGATCAGCCCCAGCATTTT. As protein: CASSVGRDQPQHF.

The chain has TRBV5-5 and TRBJ2-5, with 14 bases matching TRBD2. The end of the DNA aligns better with TRBJ2-7, so the J call may be wrong. Germline-derived CDR1 and CDR2 are SGHKS and YYEKEE (reference sequence). This CDR3 region has 17 residues. CDR3: CASSQGVTSGRAYEQYF. The DNA of the CDR3 is TGTGCCAGCAGCCAAGGGGTGACTAGCGGGAGGGCCTACGAGCAGTACTTC.

The rearrangement uses TRBV6-1 and TRBJ2-1, with D perhaps assigned TRBD1 or TRBD2 (5 bases each). This CDR3 has 14 amino acids. CDR1 and CDR2 (germline): MNHNS, SASEGT. V lost 0 bases and J 5 bases, leaving 8 bases between the germline ends. The CDR3 coding sequence is TGTGCCAGCAGTGAAGCCGGGACCCACAATGAGCAGTTCTTC. It encodes CASSEAGTHNEQFF.

The chain joins TRBV25-1 to TRBJ2-1, with D possibly being TRBD2 (7 bases). Trimming left V 5 bases short and J 4 bases short, with 9 bases between. The CDR3 covers 13 residues. Germline loops: CDR1 MGHDK, CDR2 SYGVNS. DNA for the CDR3: TGTGCCAGCAGTAAGGGGGGGTACAATGAGCAGTTCTTC. It yields the protein CASSKGGYNEQFF.

The chain recombines TRBV11-2 with TRBJ1-2; TRBD1 is a possible D gene (5 bases). The germline V and J ends were trimmed by 0 bases and 4 bases, with 9 bases remaining between them. CDR3 length: 14 residues. Germline V CDR1 and CDR2: SGHAT, FQNNGV. The DNA of the CDR3 is TGTGCCAGCAGCTTAGAGCCGGGACCCTATGGCTACACCTTC. Translated, it gives CASSLEPGPYGYTF.

This clonotype occurred a few times. The V and J genes are TRBV10-3 and TRBJ1-2; D possibly corresponds to TRBD1 (6 bases). V gave up 0 bases and J gave up 4 bases, with 9 bases separating them. The CDR3 runs to 14 residues. Germline CDR1 and CDR2: ENHRY and SYGVKD. The CDR3 DNA follows: TGTGCCATCAGTGAGTCAACAGGGATCTATGGCTACACCTTC. This gives the protein CAISESTGIYGYTF.

As DNA, the CDR3 is TGCGCCAGCAGCTTGGCGGGACAGGGGGCGAATGAGCAGTTCTTC. This codes for CASSLAGQGANEQFF. The chain is built from TRBV5-1 and TRBJ2-1, with 12 bases lining up with TRBD1. From germline, CDR1 is SGHRS and CDR2 YFSETQ. V lost 0 bases, J lost 7 bases, and 2 bases stayed unmatched. The CDR3 sequence is 15 residues long.

The chain uses TRBV6-1 and TRBJ2-1; tentatively, D is TRBD1 (6 bases). The DNA end lines up better with TRBJ2-7; the J call may be wrong. The germline V gene has CDR1 MNHNS and CDR2 SASEGT. The CDR3 runs 15 residues. Written as DNA, the CDR3 is TGTGCCAGCAGAGCGAACCGGGACATCGCCTACGAGCAGTACTTC. Translation gives CASRANRDIAYEQYF.

The CDR3 DNA reads TGTGCCAGCAGCTCTTTAGTAAGAAGTCGGGACGCCTCATCGGATGGAGCTTTCTTT. Translated, it gives CASSSLVRSRDASSDGAFF. The chain recombines TRBV11-2 with TRBJ1-1; D is perhaps TRBD1 (5 bases). Trimming took off 4 bases at V and 10 bases at J, with 34 bases between the two ends. The CDR3 is made up of 19 amino acids. Germline CDR1 SGHAT, CDR2 FQNNGV.

The chain uses TRBV6-5 and TRBJ2-1; D may be TRBD1 (6 bases). The end of the DNA fits TRBJ2-7 better, so the J call may be wrong. CDR1 and CDR2 from the germline V gene are MNHEY and SVGAGI. This CDR3 has 13 amino acids. The CDR3 spells CASSYQGSYEQYF. The CDR3 DNA is TGTGCCAGCAGTTACCAGGGGTCCTACGAGCAGTACTTC.

The chain recombines TRBV7-2 with TRBJ2-1; D might be TRBD2 (6 bases). Germline assignment: CDR1 SGHTA and CDR2 FQGNSA. The V and J ends lost 1 base and 2 bases respectively, with 12 bases between them. CDR3 length: 16 amino acids. The CDR3 nucleotides are TGTGCCAGCAGCTTAGACGGGAGAGGGGCCTACAATGAGCAGTTCTTC. It specifies CASSLDGRGAYNEQFF. Complete variable domain (other parts from reference TRBV7-2 and TRBJ2-1): GAGVSQSPSNKVTEKGKDVELRCDPISGHTALYWYRQSLGQGLEFLIYFQGNSAPDKSGLPSDRFSAERTGGSVSTLTIQRTQQEDSAVYLCASSLDGRGAYNEQFFGPGTRLTVL.

The table lists this clonotype with many counts. The J gene is TRBJ2-2, the V gene TRBV5-1; no firm D call. V shed 5 bases and J shed 5 bases, with 4 bases lying between them. Germline V gene sequence: CDR1 SGHRS, CDR2 YFSETQ. The CDR3 is made up of 11 amino acids. The CDR3, as DNA: TGCGCCAGCAGGGGTACCGGGGAGCTGTTTTTT. Encoded protein: CASRGTGELFF.

This clonotype was seen more than once but under ten times. The chain's CDR3 is CASSESGQGHTDTQYF. Here the CDR3 DNA reads TGCGCCAGCAGTGAGTCCGGACAGGGGCACACAGATACGCAGTATTTT. This chain links TRBV10-1 with TRBJ2-3; 9 bases match TRBD1. V shed 0 bases and J 2 bases; nucleotides not matched to a gene: 3. The CDR3 extends over 16 amino acids. Germline CDR1 WNHNN, CDR2 SYGVQD (reference sequence).

V usage is TRBV10-1 and J usage is TRBJ2-1; 7 nucleotides match TRBD2. After removal of 2 bases from V and 4 bases from J, the junction contained 8 bases not matched to a gene. CDR3 length: 16 amino acids. Per the germline V gene, CDR1 is WNHNN and CDR2 is SYGVQD (reference sequence). The CDR3: CASSEGGGGSYNEQFF. For the CDR3, the DNA is TGCGCCAGCAGTGAGGGTGGCGGCGGGAGTTACAATGAGCAGTTCTTC.

The count of this clonotype is one. A junction end diverges from the germline sequence, so it may reflect a read error. The rearrangement joins TRBV6-1 to TRBJ2-5; D might be TRBD1 or TRBD2, each matching 5 bases. In germline, CDR1 is MNHNS, CDR2 SASEGT. The CDR3 extends over 16 amino acids. CDR3 sequence: CASSEAGAGDQETQYF. The CDR3 nucleotides read TGTGCCAGCAGTGAAGCCGGGGCCGGGGACCAAGAGACCCAGTACTTT.

This clonotype has a handful of counts. The chain is built from TRBV10-3 and TRBJ2-1, with 12 positions matching TRBD1. The CDR3 totals 14 residues. V trimming: 11 bases; J trimming: 10 bases; junction bases outside the gene matches: 12. CDR1 and CDR2 from the germline V gene are ENHRY and SYGVKD. This CDR3 is CASLGTGGGYEQFF. As DNA, the CDR3 is TGTGCCTCGCTCGGGACAGGGGGCGGGTACGAGCAGTTCTTC.